Each of the 18 T cell receptor beta chains below was sequenced from the same sample in a study of radiotherapy plus CTLA-4 blockade in lung cancer. Using immunoSEQ multiplex PCR, the repertoire was profiled, and TCRdb retains in-frame clones only, with some absent. The profile covers some 78,000 clones, with around 88% appearing a single time and just over 2% taken by the ten largest. The material sequenced was peripheral blood, taken from a patient treated with radiotherapy plus ipilimumab. These receptors were taken from a human donor with non-small cell lung cancer who had a partial response to radiotherapy plus ipilimumab.

The chain uses TRBV5-4 and TRBJ1-4; maybe TRBD1 (6 bases). The CDR3 sequence is 15 residues long. The V end lost 4 bases, the J end lost 7 bases, and 17 bases lay between the germline ends. Germline V gene sequence: CDR1 SGHNT, CDR2 YYREEE (reference sequence). CDR3 amino acids: CASSANTGLSEKLFF. As DNA, the CDR3 is TGTGCCAGCAGCGCCAATACAGGGCTTAGTGAAAAACTGTTTTTT.

The rearrangement links TRBV5-1 to TRBJ1-6; D is unclear. CDR3 length: 15 residues. Germline V lookup: CDR1 SGHRS, CDR2 YFSETQ. V lost 0 bases and J lost 6, with 10 bases in between. CDR3 bases: TGCGCCAGCAGCTTGGTTGGCCCTTCTAATTCACCCCTCCACTTT. Its translation: CASSLVGPSNSPLHF.

The V and J genes are TRBV5-4 and TRBJ1-2; the match to TRBD1 covers 7 bases. The V segment lost 4 bases and the J segment 8 bases; nucleotides outside the gene matches: 11. The germline gives CDR1 SGHNT, CDR2 YYREEE (reference sequence). This CDR3 region has 14 residues. The CDR3 DNA reads as TGTGCCAGCAGCAGGCGACAGGGCGAGTACGGCTACACCTTC. It translates to CASSRRQGEYGYTF. The whole variable domain, filled in from reference TRBV5-4 and TRBJ1-2, reads ETGVTQSPTHLIKTRGQQVTLRCSSQSGHNTVSWYQQALGQGPQFIFQYYREEENGRGNFPPRFSGLQFPNYSSELNVNALELDDSALYLCASSRRQGEYGYTFGSGTRLTVV.

The chain has TRBV6-4 and TRBJ2-1, with 8 bases identical to TRBD1. Per germline, CDR1 MRHNA and CDR2 SNTAGT. Trimming at V came to 2 bases and at J to 5 bases, leaving 14 bases not matched to a gene. The CDR3 totals 18 residues. The CDR3 coding sequence is TGTGCCAGCAGTGACCCCCCGCAGGGGGCTTTACTAGACAATGAGCAGTTCTTC. Translated, it gives CASSDPPQGALLDNEQFF.

The J gene is TRBJ2-3, the V gene TRBV11-2; 9 bases align to TRBD2. CDR1 and CDR2 from the germline V gene are SGHAT and FQNNGV. J gave up 7 bases and V 1 base, and 6 bases lay outside the gene matches. This CDR3 comprises 15 residues. CDR3: CASSLGGRAEYTQYF. Here the CDR3 DNA reads TGTGCCAGCAGCTTAGGCGGGAGGGCCGAATATACGCAGTATTTT. Combining the CDR3 with reference TRBV11-2 and TRBJ2-3 gives the whole variable domain EAGVAQSPRYKIIEKRQSVAFWCNPISGHATLYWYQQILGQGPKLLIQFQNNGVVDDSQLPKDRFSAERLKGVDSTLKIQPAKLEDSAVYLCASSLGGRAEYTQYFGPGTRLTVL.

The chain employs TRBV29-1 and TRBJ2-1; D possibly corresponds to TRBD1 (5 bases). Between the trimmed V and J ends, which lost 6 bases and 6 bases, there was a span of 18 bases. Germline values: CDR1 SQVTM, CDR2 ANQGSEA. The CDR3 is 14 amino acids. The DNA of the CDR3 is TGCAGCGTACAGGACACGGTCTTGGGCAATGAGCAGTTCTTC. Translated, it gives CSVQDTVLGNEQFF.

The V gene is TRBV2, the J gene TRBJ1-4, with D hard to call. Germline loops: CDR1 SNHLY, CDR2 FYNNEI. Trimming took 4 bases from V and 11 from J, leaving 8 bases between them. The CDR3 has 11 residues. CDR3: CASSASLKLFF. The CDR3 coding sequence is TGTGCCAGCAGTGCATCACTTAAACTGTTTTTT. Full variable domain (outside the CDR3, taken from reference TRBV2 and TRBJ1-4): EPEVTQTPSHQVTQMGQEVILRCVPISNHLYFYWYRQILGQKVEFLVSFYNNEISEKSEIFDDQFSVERPDGSNFTLKIRSTKLEDSAMYFCASSASLKLFFGSGTQLSVL.

In its sample, this clone was seen a few times. The rearrangement joins TRBV27 to TRBJ1-1; D call uncertain. V lost 3 bases, J lost 5 bases, and 10 bases lay in between. The germline CDR1 and CDR2 sequences are MNHEY and SMNVEV (reference sequence). This CDR3 has 13 residues. CDR3 sequence (DNA): TGTGCCAGCAGTTTTCGGGATGGGACTGAAGCTTTCTTT. Protein: CASSFRDGTEAFF.

The V call is TRBV5-4, the J call TRBJ2-5; TRBD2 matches 8 bases. The germline CDR1 and CDR2 sequences are SGHNT and YYREEE (reference sequence). Trimming removed 4 bases from V and 4 bases from J; junction bases left unmatched: 12. This CDR3 contains 16 residues. The CDR3 protein is CASSQAGTSGGETQYF. CDR3 nucleotide sequence: TGTGCCAGCAGCCAAGCTGGCACCAGCGGGGGAGAGACCCAGTACTTC.

The V and J genes are TRBV19 and TRBJ1-4, with 7 bases fitting TRBD1. Germline-derived CDR1 and CDR2 are LNHDA and SQIVND (reference sequence). J lost 4 bases, V lost 6 bases, and 8 bases had no gene match. There are 15 residues in the CDR3. CDR3 sequence reads: CASSLGQAYNEKLFF. CDR3 in DNA: TGTGCCAGTAGCCTAGGACAGGCCTATAATGAAAAACTGTTTTTT. The full variable domain, completed using reference TRBV19 and TRBJ1-4, is DGGITQSPKYLFRKEGQNVTLSCEQNLNHDAMYWYRQDPGQGLRLIYYSQIVNDFQKGDIAEGYSVSREKKESFPLTVTSAQKNPTAFYLCASSLGQAYNEKLFFGSGTQLSVL.

V is TRBV19 and J is TRBJ2-7; D gene unclear. Germline values: CDR1 LNHDA, CDR2 SQIVND (reference sequence). Trimming removed 4 bases at V and 4 bases at J, with 5 bases between. CDR3 length: 11 residues. CDR3 nucleotides: TGTGCCAGTAGTACTAAATACGAGCAGTACTTC. Translating it yields CASSTKYEQYF.

This chain uses TRBV5-1 with TRBJ2-7, with 9 bases lining up with TRBD2. Germline CDR1 SGHRS, CDR2 YFSETQ. The CDR3 totals 15 residues. J was trimmed by 1 base and V by 1 base; bases with no gene match: 3. The CDR3 DNA reads TGCGCCAGCAGCTTGAGTAGCGGGAGATCCTACGAGCAGTACGTC. It translates to CASSLSSGRSYEQYV.

This clone was seen a single time. The chain employs TRBV19 and TRBJ1-1; 7 bases agree with TRBD1. This CDR3 is 13 amino acids long. V shed 5 bases and J 3 bases; nucleotides not matched to a gene: 3. Germline CDR1 reads LNHDA; CDR2 reads SQIVND (reference sequence). CDR3 coding DNA: TGTGCCAGTAGTCGTGACAGGGACACTGAAGCTTTCTTT. Residues: CASSRDRDTEAFF.

V is TRBV11-3 and J is TRBJ2-2, with D unresolved. V was shortened by 5 bases and J by 1 base, with 8 bases between the two germline ends. The germline V gene encodes CDR1 SGHNT and CDR2 YENEEA. The CDR3 loop spans 14 amino acids. Written as DNA, the CDR3 is TGTGCCAGCAGCCCTTCAGTGAACACCGGGGAGCTGTTTTTT. Translated, it gives CASSPSVNTGELFF. The whole variable domain, filled in from reference TRBV11-3 and TRBJ2-2, reads EAGVVQSPRYKIIEKKQPVAFWCNPISGHNTLYWYLQNLGQGPELLIRYENEEAVDDSQLPKDRFSAERLKGVDSTLKIQPAELGDSAVYLCASSPSVNTGELFFGEGSRLTVL.

CDR3 sequence: CASSPSGLGETQYF. The DNA for the CDR3 is TGTGCCAGCAGTCCCTCGGGGTTAGGGGAGACCCAGTACTTC. The rearrangement links TRBV28 to TRBJ2-5, with D maybe TRBD2 (5 bases). V shed 5 bases and J shed 5 bases, with 15 bases lying between them. The germline gives CDR1 MDHEN, CDR2 SYDVKM. The CDR3 covers 14 residues.

The CDR3 spells CASSQGGLQGAMRGVQFF. The CDR3 DNA reads TGCGCCAGCAGCCAAGGGGGATTACAGGGGGCTATGAGAGGCGTCCAGTTCTTC. This chain joins TRBV4-3 and TRBJ2-1, with 9 bases matching TRBD1. The CDR3 runs 18 residues. Trimming removed 1 base from V and 13 bases from J; junction bases left unmatched: 20. Germline V gives CDR1 LGHNA, CDR2 YSLEER.

V is TRBV7-9 and J is TRBJ2-5; D is unclear. The CDR3 runs to 15 residues. Trimming stripped 2 bases from V and 4 bases from J, with 14 bases between. Germline V lookup: CDR1 SEHNR, CDR2 FQNEAQ (reference sequence). CDR3 DNA sequence: TGTGCCAGCAGCTTACTCGAGGCGGTTGGAGAGACCCAGTACTTC. Translating it yields CASSLLEAVGETQYF.

The chain links TRBV19 to TRBJ2-2, with 10 bases aligning to TRBD2. The CDR3 has 15 amino acids. Looked up from germline, CDR1 is LNHDA and CDR2 is SQIVND (reference sequence). Trimming at V came to 10 bases and at J to 6 bases, leaving 11 bases not matched to a gene. CDR3 amino acids: CATEQAGGFAGELFF. As DNA, the CDR3 is TGTGCCACCGAGCAAGCGGGAGGGTTCGCCGGGGAGCTGTTTTTT. Using reference TRBV19 and TRBJ2-2 for the parts outside the CDR3, the full variable domain is DGGITQSPKYLFRKEGQNVTLSCEQNLNHDAMYWYRQDPGQGLRLIYYSQIVNDFQKGDIAEGYSVSREKKESFPLTVTSAQKNPTAFYLCATEQAGGFAGELFFGEGSRLTVL.